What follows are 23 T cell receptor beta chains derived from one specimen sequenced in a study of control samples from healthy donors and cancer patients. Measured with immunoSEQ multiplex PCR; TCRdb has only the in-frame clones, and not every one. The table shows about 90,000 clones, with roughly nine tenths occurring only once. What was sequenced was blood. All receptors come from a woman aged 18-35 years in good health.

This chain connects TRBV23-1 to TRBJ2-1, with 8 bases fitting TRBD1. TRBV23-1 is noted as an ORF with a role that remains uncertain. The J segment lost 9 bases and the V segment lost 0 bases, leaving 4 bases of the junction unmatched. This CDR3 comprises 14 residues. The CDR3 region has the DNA TGCGCCAGCAGTCAATCGCAGGGGGCAAGTGAGCAGTTCTTC. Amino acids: CASSQSQGASEQFF.

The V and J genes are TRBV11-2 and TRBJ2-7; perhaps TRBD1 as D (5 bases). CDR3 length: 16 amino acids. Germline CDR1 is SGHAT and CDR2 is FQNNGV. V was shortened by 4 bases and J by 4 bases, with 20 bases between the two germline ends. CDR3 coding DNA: TGTGCCAGCAGCTCCCTCCGGGTTTCCCAGGGATACGAGCAGTACTTC. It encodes CASSSLRVSQGYEQYF.

For the CDR3, the DNA is TGTGCCAGCAGTTCCGACTTCGGAAACTACGAGCAGTACTTC. This translates into CASSSDFGNYEQYF. V gene TRBV27 combines with J gene TRBJ2-7; no clear D gene. V was clipped by 4 bases and J by 3 bases, with 13 bases between them. The length of the CDR3 is 14 residues. The germline gives CDR1 MNHEY, CDR2 SMNVEV (reference sequence).

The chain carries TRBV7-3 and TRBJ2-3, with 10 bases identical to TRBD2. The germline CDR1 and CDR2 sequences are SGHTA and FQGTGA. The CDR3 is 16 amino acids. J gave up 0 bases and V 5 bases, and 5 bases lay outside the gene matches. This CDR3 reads CASSQGTSASTDTQYF. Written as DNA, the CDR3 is TGTGCCAGCAGCCAAGGGACTAGCGCTAGCACAGATACGCAGTATTTT.

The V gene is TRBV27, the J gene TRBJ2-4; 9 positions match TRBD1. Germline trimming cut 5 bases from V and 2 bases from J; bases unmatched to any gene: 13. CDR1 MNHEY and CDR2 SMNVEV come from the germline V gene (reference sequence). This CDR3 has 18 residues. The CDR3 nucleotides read TGTGCCAGCAGTGCAAAGCCCGGGACAGGGTCGTCCAAAAACATTCAGTACTTC. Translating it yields CASSAKPGTGSSKNIQYF.

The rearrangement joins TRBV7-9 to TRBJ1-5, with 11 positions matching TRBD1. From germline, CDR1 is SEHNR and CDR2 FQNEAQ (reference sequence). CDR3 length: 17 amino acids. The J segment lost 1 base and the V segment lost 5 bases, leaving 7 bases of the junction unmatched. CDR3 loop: CASSPGTGGRSNQPQHF. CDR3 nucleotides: TGTGCCAGCAGCCCCGGGACAGGGGGGAGGAGCAATCAGCCCCAGCATTTT.

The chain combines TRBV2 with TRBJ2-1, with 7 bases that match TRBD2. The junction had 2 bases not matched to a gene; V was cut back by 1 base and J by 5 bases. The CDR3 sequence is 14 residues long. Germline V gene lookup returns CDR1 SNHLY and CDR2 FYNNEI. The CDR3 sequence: CASSEGGGNNEQFF. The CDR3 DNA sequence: TGTGCCAGCAGTGAAGGGGGGGGAAACAATGAGCAGTTCTTC.

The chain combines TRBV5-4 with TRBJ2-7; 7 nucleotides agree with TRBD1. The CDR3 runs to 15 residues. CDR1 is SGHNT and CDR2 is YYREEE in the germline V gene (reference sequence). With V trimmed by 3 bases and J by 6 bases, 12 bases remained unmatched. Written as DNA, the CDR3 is TGTGCCAGCAGCTCCGATCCCGGACAGGCCGGCGAGCAGTACTTC. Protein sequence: CASSSDPGQAGEQYF.

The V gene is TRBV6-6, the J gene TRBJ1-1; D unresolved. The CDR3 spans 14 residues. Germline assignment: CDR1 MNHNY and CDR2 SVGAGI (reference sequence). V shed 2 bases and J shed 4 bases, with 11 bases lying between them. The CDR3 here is CASSYQLGATEAFF. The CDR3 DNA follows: TGTGCCAGCAGTTACCAGCTGGGAGCCACTGAAGCTTTCTTT.

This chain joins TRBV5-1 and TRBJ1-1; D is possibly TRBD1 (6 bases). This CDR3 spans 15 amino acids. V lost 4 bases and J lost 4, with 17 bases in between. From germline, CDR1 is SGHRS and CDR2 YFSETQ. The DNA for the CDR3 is TGCGCCAGCAGCGCCCTGCCAGGGGAGGGCACTGAAGCTTTCTTT. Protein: CASSALPGEGTEAFF.

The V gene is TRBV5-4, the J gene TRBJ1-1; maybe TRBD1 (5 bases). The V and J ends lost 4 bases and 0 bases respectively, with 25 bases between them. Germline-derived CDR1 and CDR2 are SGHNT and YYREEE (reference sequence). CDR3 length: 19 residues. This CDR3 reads CASSGGPTSWGFLNTEAFF. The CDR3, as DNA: TGTGCCAGCAGCGGGGGACCGACCAGTTGGGGATTCTTGAACACTGAAGCTTTCTTT.

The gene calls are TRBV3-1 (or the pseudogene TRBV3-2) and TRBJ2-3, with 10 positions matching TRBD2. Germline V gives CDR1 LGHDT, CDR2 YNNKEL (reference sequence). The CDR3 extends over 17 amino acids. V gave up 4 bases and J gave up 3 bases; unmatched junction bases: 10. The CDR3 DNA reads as TGTGCCAGCAGCCCGCGGGGGGCTAGCGGGGGTACAGATACGCAGTATTTT. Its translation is CASSPRGASGGTDTQYF.

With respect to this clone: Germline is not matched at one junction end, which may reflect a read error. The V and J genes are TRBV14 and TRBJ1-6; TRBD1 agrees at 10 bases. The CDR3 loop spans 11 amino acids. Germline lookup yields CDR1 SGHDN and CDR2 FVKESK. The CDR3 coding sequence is TGTGCCACAGGACAGGGGGGACCCATCCACTTT. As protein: CATGQGGPIHF.

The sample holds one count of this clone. Here the CDR3 DNA reads TGCAGTGCTAGTTTAATTCGGGGGACTGAAGCTTTCTTT. Its protein product is CSASLIRGTEAFF. The chain recombines TRBV20-1 with TRBJ1-1, with a tentative D call TRBD1 (5 bases). V lost 3 bases to trimming and J lost 5 bases, with 13 bases between them. The CDR3 has 13 amino acids. CDR1 is DFQATT, CDR2 SNEGSKA, per germline (reference sequence).

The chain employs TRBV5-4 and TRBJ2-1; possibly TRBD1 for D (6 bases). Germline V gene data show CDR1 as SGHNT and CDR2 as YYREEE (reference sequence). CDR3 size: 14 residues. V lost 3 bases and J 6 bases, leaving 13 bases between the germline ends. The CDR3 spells CASSSPTGINEQFF. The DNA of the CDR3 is TGTGCCAGCAGCTCCCCTACAGGGATCAATGAGCAGTTCTTC.

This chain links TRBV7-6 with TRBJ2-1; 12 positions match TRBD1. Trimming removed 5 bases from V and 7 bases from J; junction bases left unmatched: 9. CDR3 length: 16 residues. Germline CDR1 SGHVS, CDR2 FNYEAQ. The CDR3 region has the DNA TGTGCCAGCAGCATCCGGGGACAGGGGGCGACGAATGAGCAGTTCTTC. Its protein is CASSIRGQGATNEQFF.

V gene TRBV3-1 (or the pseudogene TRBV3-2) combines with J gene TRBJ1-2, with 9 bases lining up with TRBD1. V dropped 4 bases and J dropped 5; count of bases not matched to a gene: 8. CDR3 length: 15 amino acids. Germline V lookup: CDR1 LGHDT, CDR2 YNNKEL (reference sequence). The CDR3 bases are TGTGCCAGCAGCCTCTGGGACAGGGCAGAGTATGGCTACACCTTC. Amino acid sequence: CASSLWDRAEYGYTF.

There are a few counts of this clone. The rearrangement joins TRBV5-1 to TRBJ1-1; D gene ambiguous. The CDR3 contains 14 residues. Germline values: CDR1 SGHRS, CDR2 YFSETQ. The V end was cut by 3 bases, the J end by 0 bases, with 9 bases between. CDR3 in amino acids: CASSSQDLNTEAFF. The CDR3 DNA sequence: TGCGCCAGCAGCTCCCAAGACCTGAACACTGAAGCTTTCTTT.

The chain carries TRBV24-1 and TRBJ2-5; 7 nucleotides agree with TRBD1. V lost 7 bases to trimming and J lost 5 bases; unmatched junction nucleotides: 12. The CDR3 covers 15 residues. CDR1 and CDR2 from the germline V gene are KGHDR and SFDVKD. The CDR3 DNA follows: TGTGCCACCAGCACGGCTACAGGGGACGGGGAGACCCAGTACTTC. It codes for CATSTATGDGETQYF.

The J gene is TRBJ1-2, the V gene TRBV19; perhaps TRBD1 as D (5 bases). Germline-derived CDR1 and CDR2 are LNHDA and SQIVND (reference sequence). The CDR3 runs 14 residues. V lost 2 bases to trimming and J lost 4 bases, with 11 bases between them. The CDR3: CASSIPGKGYGYTF. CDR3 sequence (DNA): TGTGCCAGTAGTATACCAGGGAAGGGCTATGGCTACACCTTC.

The CDR3 reads CASSGEGSSYNSPLHF. The CDR3 coding sequence is TGTGCCAGCAGTGGCGAGGGTAGCTCCTATAATTCACCCCTCCACTTT. The V gene is TRBV2, the J gene TRBJ1-6, with D hard to call. V gave up 4 bases and J gave up 0 bases, with 10 bases separating them. This CDR3 region has 16 residues. The germline V gene encodes CDR1 SNHLY and CDR2 FYNNEI.

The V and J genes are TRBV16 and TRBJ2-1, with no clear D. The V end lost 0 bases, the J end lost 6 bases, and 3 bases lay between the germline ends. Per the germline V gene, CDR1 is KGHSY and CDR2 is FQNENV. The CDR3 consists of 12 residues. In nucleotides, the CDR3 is TGTGCCAGCAGCCAATCGCGCAATGAGCAGTTCTTC. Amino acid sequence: CASSQSRNEQFF.

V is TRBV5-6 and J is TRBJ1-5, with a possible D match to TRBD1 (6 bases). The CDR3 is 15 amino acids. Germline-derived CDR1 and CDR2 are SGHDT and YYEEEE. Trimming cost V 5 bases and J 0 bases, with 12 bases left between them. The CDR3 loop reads CASSSDSLSNQPQHF. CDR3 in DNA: TGTGCCAGCAGTTCGGACAGCCTTAGCAATCAGCCCCAGCATTTT.